The sequence of this T cell receptor beta chain was determined in a study of blood T cell repertoires in COVID-19. Patients in Seattle were enrolled during active infection, then followed longitudinally. Produced via immunoSEQ multiplex PCR; TCRdb's table is partial and in-frame only. The sample shows over 90,000 clones, 81% of them seen only once. The CDR3 totals 12 residues. V was pared by 4 bases and J by 4 bases, with 9 bases between. Per germline, CDR1 SGHNT and CDR2 YYREEE (reference sequence). The chain joins TRBV5-4 to TRBJ2-7, with D perhaps TRBD1 (6 bases). The origin of this receptor is a man older than 75 with COVID-19, enrolled during active disease. The specimen sequenced was peripheral blood. CDR3 bases: TGTGCCAGCAGCCCGGACAGATACGAGCAGTACTTC. It codes for CASSPDRYEQYF.